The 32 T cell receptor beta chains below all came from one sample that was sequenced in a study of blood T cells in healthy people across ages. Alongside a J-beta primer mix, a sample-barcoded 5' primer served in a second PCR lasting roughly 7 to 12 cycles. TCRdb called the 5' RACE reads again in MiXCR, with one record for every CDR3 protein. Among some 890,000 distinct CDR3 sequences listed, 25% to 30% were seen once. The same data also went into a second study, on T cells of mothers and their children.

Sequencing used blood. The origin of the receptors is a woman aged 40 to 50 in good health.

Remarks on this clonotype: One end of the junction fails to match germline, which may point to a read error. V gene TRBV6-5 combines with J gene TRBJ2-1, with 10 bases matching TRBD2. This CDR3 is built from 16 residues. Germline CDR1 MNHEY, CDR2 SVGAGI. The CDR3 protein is CASSYTGTSVYNERYF. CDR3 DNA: TGTGCCAGCAGTTATACCGGGACTAGCGTCTACAATGAGCGGTACTTC.

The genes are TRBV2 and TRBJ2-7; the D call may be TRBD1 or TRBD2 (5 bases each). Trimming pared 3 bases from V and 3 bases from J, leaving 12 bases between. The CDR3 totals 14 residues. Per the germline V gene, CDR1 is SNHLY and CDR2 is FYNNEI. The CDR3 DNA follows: TGTGCCAGCAGTGAGCAAAGGGGAGTCTACGAGCAGTACTTC. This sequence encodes CASSEQRGVYEQYF.

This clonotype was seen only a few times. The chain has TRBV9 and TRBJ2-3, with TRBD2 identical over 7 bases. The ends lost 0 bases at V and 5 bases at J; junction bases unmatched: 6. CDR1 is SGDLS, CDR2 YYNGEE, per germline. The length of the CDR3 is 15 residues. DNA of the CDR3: TGTGCCAGCAGCGTAGTCAGCGGGGAGGGAGATACGCAGTATTTT. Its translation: CASSVVSGEGDTQYF.

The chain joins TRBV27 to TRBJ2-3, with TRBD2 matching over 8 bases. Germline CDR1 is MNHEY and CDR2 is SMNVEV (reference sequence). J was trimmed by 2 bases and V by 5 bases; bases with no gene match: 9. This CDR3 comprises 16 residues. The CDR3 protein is CASSPRAGAITDTQYF. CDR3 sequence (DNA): TGTGCCAGCAGTCCACGAGCGGGGGCGATCACAGATACGCAGTATTTT.

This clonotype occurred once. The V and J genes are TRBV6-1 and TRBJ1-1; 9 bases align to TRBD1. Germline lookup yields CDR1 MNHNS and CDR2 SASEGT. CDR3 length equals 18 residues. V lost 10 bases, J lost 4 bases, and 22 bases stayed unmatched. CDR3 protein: CATQTLGQGRSTSTEAFF. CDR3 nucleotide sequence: TGTGCCACTCAAACCCTGGGACAGGGTCGATCGACAAGCACTGAAGCTTTCTTT.

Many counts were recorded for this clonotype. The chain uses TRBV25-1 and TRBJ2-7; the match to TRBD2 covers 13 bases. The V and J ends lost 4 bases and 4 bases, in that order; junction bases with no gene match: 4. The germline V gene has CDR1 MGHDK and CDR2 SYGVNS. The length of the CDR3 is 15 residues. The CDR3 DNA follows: TGTGCCAGCAGTGCCGGGACTAGCGGGGTTTACGAGCAGTACTTC. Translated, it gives CASSAGTSGVYEQYF.

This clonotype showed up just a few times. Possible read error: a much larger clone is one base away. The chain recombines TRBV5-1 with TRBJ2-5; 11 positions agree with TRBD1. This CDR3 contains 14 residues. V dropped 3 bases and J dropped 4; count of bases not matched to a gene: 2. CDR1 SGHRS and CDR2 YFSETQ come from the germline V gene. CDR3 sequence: CASSWDRGAETQYF. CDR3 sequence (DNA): TGCGCCAGCAGCTGGGACAGGGGGGCAGAGACCCAGTACTTC.

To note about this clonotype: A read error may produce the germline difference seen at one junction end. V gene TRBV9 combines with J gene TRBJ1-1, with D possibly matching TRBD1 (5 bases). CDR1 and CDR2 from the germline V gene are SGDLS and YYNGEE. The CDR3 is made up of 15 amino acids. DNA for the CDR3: TGTGCCAGTAGCGTAGTCGGGGGGGGATTTGCCGAAGCTTTCTTT. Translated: CASSVVGGGFAEAFF. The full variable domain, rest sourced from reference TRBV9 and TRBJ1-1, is DSGVTQTPKHLITATGQRVTLRCSPRSGDLSVYWYQQSLDQGLQFLIQYYNGEERAKGNILERFSAQQFPDLHSELNLSSLELGDSALYFCASSVVGGGFAEAFFGQGTRLTVV.

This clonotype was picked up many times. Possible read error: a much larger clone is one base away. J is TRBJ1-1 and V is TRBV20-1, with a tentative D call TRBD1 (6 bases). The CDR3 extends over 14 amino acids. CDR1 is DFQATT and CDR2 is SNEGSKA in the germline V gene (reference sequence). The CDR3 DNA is TGCAGACTCTTAGGGGACCTAGGGGGAACTGAAGCTTTCTTT. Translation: CRLLGDLGGTEAFF.

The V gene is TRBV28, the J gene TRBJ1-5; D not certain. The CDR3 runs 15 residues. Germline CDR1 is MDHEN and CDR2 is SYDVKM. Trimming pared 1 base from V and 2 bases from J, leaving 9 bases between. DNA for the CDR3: TGTGCCAGCAGTTTATCGCAGAGGGGCAATCAGCCCCAGCATTTT. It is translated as CASSLSQRGNQPQHF.

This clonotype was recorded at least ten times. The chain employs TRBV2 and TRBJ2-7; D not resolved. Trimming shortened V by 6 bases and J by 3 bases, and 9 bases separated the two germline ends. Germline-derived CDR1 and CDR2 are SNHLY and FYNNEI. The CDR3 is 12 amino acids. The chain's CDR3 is CASRLYGYEQYF. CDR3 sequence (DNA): TGTGCCAGCAGGTTGTATGGCTACGAGCAGTACTTC.

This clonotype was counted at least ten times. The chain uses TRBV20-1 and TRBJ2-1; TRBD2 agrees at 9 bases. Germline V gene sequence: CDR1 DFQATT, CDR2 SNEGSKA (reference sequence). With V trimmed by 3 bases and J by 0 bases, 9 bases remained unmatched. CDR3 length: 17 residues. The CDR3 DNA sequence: TGCAGTGCTAGTGGGCTAGCGGGGTCTTTCTCCTACAATGAGCAGTTCTTC. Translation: CSASGLAGSFSYNEQFF.

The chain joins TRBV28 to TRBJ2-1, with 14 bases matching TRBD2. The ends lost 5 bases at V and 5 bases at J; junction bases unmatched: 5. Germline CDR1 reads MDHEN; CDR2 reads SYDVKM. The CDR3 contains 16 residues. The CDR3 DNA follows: TGTGCCAGCAGTCACCCGGGACTAGCGGGAGACAATGAGCAGTTCTTC. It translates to CASSHPGLAGDNEQFF.

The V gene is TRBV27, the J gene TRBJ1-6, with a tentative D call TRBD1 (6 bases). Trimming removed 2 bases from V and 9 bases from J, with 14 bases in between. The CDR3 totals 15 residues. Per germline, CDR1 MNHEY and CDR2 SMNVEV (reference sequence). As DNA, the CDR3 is TGTGCCAGCAGTTTACAGGGGACCCATGGTTCACCCCTCCACTTT. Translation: CASSLQGTHGSPLHF.

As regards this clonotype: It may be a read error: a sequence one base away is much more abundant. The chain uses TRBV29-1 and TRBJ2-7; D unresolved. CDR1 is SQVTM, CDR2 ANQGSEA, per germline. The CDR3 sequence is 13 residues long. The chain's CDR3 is CSIEGQSSYEQYF. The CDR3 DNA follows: TGCAGCATTGAAGGGCAGAGCTCCTACGAGCAGTACTTC.

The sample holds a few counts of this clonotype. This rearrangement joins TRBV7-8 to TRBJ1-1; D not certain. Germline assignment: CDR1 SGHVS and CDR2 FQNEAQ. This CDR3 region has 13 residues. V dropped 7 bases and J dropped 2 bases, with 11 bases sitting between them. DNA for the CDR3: TGTGCCAGCACCTTGATTGATAACACTGAAGCTTTCTTT. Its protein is CASTLIDNTEAFF.

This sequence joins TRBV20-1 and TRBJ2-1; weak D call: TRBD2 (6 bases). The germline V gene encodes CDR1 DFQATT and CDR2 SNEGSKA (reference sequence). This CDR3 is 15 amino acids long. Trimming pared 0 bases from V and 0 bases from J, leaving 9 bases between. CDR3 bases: TGCAGTGCTAGAGATGCCGGGAGCTCCTACAATGAGCAGTTCTTC. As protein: CSARDAGSSYNEQFF.

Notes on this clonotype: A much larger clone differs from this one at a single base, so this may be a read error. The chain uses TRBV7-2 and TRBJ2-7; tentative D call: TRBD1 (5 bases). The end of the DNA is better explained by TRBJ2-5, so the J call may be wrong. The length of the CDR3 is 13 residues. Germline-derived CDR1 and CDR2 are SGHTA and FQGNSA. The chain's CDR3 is CASSPTTDGTQYF. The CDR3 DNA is TGTGCCAGCAGCCCTACGACAGACGGGACCCAGTACTTC.

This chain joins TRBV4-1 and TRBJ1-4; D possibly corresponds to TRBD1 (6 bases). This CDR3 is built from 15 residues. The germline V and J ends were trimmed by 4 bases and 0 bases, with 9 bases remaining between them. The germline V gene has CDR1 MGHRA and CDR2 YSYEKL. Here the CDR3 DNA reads TGCGCCAGCAGCCTTCCAGGGGCAACTAATGAAAAACTGTTTTTT. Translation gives CASSLPGATNEKLFF.

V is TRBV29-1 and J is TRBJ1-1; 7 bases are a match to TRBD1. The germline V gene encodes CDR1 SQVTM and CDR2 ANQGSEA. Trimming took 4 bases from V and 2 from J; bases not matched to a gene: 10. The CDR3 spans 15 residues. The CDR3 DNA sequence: TGCAGCGTTGGAGACTTCCAGGGGGATAACACTGAAGCTTTCTTT. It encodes CSVGDFQGDNTEAFF.

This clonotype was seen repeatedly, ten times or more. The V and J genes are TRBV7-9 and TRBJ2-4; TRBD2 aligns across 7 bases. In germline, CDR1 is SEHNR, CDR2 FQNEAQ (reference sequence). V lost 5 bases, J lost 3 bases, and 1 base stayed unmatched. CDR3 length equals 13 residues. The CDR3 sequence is CASSRGDKNIQYF. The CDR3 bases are TGTGCCAGCAGCCGGGGGGACAAAAACATTCAGTACTTC.

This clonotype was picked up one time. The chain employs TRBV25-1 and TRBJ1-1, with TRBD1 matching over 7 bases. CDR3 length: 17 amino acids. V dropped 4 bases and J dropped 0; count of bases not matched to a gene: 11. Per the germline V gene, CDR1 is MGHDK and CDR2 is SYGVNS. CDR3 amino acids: CASSGQGPHSLNTEAFF. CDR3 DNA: TGTGCCAGCAGTGGACAGGGCCCGCACAGTTTGAACACTGAAGCTTTCTTT.

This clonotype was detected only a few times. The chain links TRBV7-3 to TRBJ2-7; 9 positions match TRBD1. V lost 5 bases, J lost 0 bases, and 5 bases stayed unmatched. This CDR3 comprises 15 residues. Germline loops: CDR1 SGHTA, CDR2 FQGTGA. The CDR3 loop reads CASSTQTGGSYEQYF. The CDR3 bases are TGTGCCAGCAGCACCCAGACAGGGGGCTCCTACGAGCAGTACTTC.

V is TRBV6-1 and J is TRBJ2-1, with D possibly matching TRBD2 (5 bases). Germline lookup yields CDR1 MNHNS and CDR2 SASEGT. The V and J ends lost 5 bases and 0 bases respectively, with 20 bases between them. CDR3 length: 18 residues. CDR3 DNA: TGTGCCAGCAGTCGGACCCTGGCGGGCCCGAGCTCCTACAATGAGCAGTTCTTC. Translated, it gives CASSRTLAGPSSYNEQFF.

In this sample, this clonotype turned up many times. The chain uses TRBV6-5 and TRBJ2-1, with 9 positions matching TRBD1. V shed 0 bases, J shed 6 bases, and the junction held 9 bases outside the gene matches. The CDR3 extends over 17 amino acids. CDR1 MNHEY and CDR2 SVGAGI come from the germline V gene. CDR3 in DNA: TGTGCCAGCAGTTACTCGCCTTACAGGGGGCGAAGCAATGAGCAGTTCTTC. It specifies CASSYSPYRGRSNEQFF.

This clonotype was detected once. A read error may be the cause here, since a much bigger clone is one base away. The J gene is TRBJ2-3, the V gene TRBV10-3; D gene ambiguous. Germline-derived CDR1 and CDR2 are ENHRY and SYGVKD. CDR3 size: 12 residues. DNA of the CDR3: TGTGCCCTCAGTGGAGCGACAGATACGCAGTATTTT. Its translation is CALSGATDTQYF.

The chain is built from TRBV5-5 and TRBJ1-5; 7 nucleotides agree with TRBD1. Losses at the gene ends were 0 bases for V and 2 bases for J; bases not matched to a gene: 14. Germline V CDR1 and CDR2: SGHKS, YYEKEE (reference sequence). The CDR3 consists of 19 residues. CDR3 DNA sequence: TGTGCCAGCAGCTTGGGCCCAACCGGGACAGAGACTCGCAATCAGCCCCAGCATTTT. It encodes CASSLGPTGTETRNQPQHF.

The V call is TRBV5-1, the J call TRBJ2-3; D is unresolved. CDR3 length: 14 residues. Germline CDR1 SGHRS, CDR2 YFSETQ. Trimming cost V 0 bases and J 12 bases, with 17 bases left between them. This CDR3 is CASSLEPPSVNQYF. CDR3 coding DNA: TGCGCCAGCAGCTTGGAACCCCCCTCAGTTAATCAGTATTTT.

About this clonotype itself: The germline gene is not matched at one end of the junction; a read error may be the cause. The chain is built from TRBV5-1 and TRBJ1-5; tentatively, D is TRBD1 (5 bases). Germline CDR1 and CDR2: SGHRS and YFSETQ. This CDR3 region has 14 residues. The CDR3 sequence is CASSSDSFNQPQHF. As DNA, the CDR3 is TGTGCCAGCAGCTCCGACAGTTTCAATCAGCCCCAGCATTTT. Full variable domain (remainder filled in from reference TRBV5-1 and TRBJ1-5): KAGVTQTPRYLIKTRGQQVTLSCSPISGHRSVSWYQQTPGQGLQFLFEYFSETQRNKGNFPGRFSGRQFSNSRSEMNVSTLELGDSALYLCASSSDSFNQPQHFGDGTRLSIL.

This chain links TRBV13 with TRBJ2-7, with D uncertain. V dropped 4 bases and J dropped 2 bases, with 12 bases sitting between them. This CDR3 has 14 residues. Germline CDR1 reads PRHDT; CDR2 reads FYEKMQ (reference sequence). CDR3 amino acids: CASSSWTAPYEQYF. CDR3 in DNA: TGTGCCAGCAGCTCGTGGACGGCCCCCTACGAGCAGTACTTC.

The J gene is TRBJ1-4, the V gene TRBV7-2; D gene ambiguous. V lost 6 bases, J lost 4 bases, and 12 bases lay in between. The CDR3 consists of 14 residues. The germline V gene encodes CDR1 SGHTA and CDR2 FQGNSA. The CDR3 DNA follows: TGTGCCAGCAGTTTACCGGCTAATAATGAAAAACTGTTTTTT. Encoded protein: CASSLPANNEKLFF.

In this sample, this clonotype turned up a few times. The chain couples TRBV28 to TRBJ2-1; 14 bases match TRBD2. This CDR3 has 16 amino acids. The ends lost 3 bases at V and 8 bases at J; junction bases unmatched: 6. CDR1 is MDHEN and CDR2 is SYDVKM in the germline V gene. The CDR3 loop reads CASSLGTSGGTYEQFF. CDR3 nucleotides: TGTGCCAGCAGTTTGGGGACTAGCGGGGGAACGTATGAGCAGTTCTTC.